This TCR beta chain was profiled in a study of T-cell reconstitution after alpha-beta-depleted transplantation in children. The study, taken as a whole, reports: Surviving recipient T cells and thymic progenitors underlay high day-60 TCRbeta diversity in some patients. Reportedly, alpha-beta T cells present about two months post-transplant originated from several hundred expanded clones of graft origin. One year after transplant, T-cell counts and diversity came mostly from newly produced T cells.

CDR3 length: 15 amino acids. The germline V gene has CDR1 LGHNA and CDR2 YSLEER. Trimming at V came to 3 bases and at J to 5 bases, leaving 3 bases not matched to a gene. This clonotype was seen many times. Antigen: not known. Unique molecular identifiers were incorporated into the prepared TCRbeta library. TCRdb recomputed calls from the PCR reads with MiXCR, one row per CDR3 protein. The sample has about 300,000 distinct CDR3 sequences, about 9.4% seen once; the top ten hold roughly 7%. The sequencing here drew on PBMCs, taken before TCRalphabeta/CD19-depleted stem cell transplant. The rearrangement joins TRBV4-3 to TRBJ1-6; 8 nucleotides match TRBD1. This sequence was found in a boy younger than two with acute myeloid leukemia, due to receive a stem cell transplant. For the CDR3, the DNA is TGCGCCAGCAGCCACCCGGACAGGGATAATTCACCCCTCCACTTT. As protein: CASSHPDRDNSPLHF.